The 13 T cell receptor beta chains in this list originate from one sample, sequenced in a study of T cell repertoires in cytomegalovirus infection. TCRdb reprocessed the reads with MiXCR, giving one entry per CDR3 protein. The sample consists of hundreds of thousands of distinct CDR3 sequences, roughly 22% of them appearing once. Sequenced input: CD8+ T cells from PBMCs. These receptors were collected from a human donor in good health (CMV status not recorded). Some clones in this sample may be carry-over from other donors' samples.

This chain joins TRBV19 and TRBJ1-1; D is uncertain. Germline V CDR1 and CDR2: LNHDA, SQIVND (reference sequence). Trimming stripped 2 bases from V and 3 bases from J, with 7 bases between. The CDR3 is 13 amino acids. CDR3 region: CASSIQRYTEAFF. The CDR3 DNA reads as TGTGCCAGTAGTATACAAAGATACACTGAAGCTTTCTTT. Looking up the rest from reference TRBV19 and TRBJ1-1 gives the full variable domain: DGGITQSPKYLFRKEGQNVTLSCEQNLNHDAMYWYRQDPGQGLRLIYYSQIVNDFQKGDIAEGYSVSREKKESFPLTVTSAQKNPTAFYLCASSIQRYTEAFFGQGTRLTVV.

Concerning this clonotype itself: A single base separates this from a much larger clone, so it may be a read error. The V gene is TRBV28, the J gene TRBJ2-1; tentative D call: TRBD2 (5 bases). Between the trimmed V and J ends, which lost 7 bases and 0 bases, there was a span of 13 bases. This CDR3 is built from 15 residues. Looked up from germline, CDR1 is MDHEN and CDR2 is SYDVKM. The CDR3 loop is CASTHGVSSYNEQFF. CDR3 DNA sequence: TGTGCCAGCACACACGGGGTCAGCTCCTACAATGAGCAGTTCTTC.

This clonotype was seen ten or more times. The gene calls are TRBV2 and TRBJ2-5; D is possibly TRBD1 (6 bases). The CDR3 is 12 residues long. V lost 3 bases and J 4 bases, leaving 6 bases between the germline ends. Germline V CDR1 and CDR2: SNHLY, FYNNEI. CDR3 amino acids: CASSDRGETQYF. DNA for the CDR3: TGTGCCAGCAGTGACAGGGGAGAGACCCAGTACTTC. The full variable domain, rest sourced from reference TRBV2 and TRBJ2-5, is EPEVTQTPSHQVTQMGQEVILRCVPISNHLYFYWYRQILGQKVEFLVSFYNNEISEKSEIFDDQFSVERPDGSNFTLKIRSTKLEDSAMYFCASSDRGETQYFGPGTRLLVL.

The chain links TRBV11-2 to TRBJ1-1; TRBD1 agrees at 10 bases. This CDR3 has 14 residues. The germline V gene encodes CDR1 SGHAT and CDR2 FQNNGV. J lost 7 bases, V lost 4 bases, and 6 bases had no gene match. CDR3 sequence reads: CASSSGTGEVEAFF. CDR3 DNA: TGTGCCAGCAGCTCTGGGACAGGGGAGGTTGAAGCTTTCTTT.

This clonotype was recorded a few times. The gene calls are TRBV7-6 and TRBJ2-7, with 8 bases that match TRBD1. Unmatched junction bases numbered 3, after V lost 2 bases and J lost 3 bases. CDR3 size: 14 residues. Looked up from germline, CDR1 is SGHVS and CDR2 is FNYEAQ. This CDR3 is CASSLLGTGYEQYF. The CDR3 coding sequence is TGTGCCAGCAGCTTACTCGGGACAGGCTACGAGCAGTACTTC.

This rearrangement joins TRBV28 to TRBJ1-6; TRBD1 matches at 10 bases. The germline CDR1 and CDR2 sequences are MDHEN and SYDVKM. The CDR3 is 20 amino acids. Trimming took 3 bases from V and 5 from J; bases not matched to a gene: 16. The CDR3 region is CASSLIWGQGTVEDNSPLHF. CDR3 DNA: TGTGCCAGCAGTTTGATCTGGGGACAGGGGACCGTCGAGGATAATTCACCCCTCCACTTT.

This chain uses TRBV14 with TRBJ2-7; perhaps TRBD2 as D (5 bases). V dropped 3 bases and J dropped 4 bases, with 16 bases sitting between them. This CDR3 is 15 amino acids long. CDR1 is SGHDN and CDR2 is FVKESK in the germline V gene. CDR3 coding DNA: TGTGCCAGCAGCCATTTCCACGGGGTGGGATACGAGCAGTACTTC. This codes for CASSHFHGVGYEQYF. Together with reference TRBV14 and TRBJ2-7, the CDR3 gives the full variable domain: EAGVTQFPSHSVIEKGQTVTLRCDPISGHDNLYWYRRVMGKEIKFLLHFVKESKQDESGMPNNRFLAERTGGTYSTLKVQPAELEDSGVYFCASSHFHGVGYEQYFGPGTRLTVT.

The chain uses TRBV29-1 and TRBJ1-2; no clear D gene. This CDR3 is 15 amino acids long. Deletions cut 0 bases from V and 0 bases from J, with 11 bases between. CDR1 and CDR2 (germline): SQVTM, ANQGSEA. This CDR3 is CSVEDRRGTNYGYTF. The CDR3 region has the DNA TGCAGCGTTGAAGATCGGCGGGGTACTAACTATGGCTACACCTTC.

Comments on this clonotype: It may be a read error: a sequence one base away is much more abundant. The chain links TRBV11-2 to TRBJ2-7; D call uncertain. V was trimmed by 5 bases and J by 2 bases, leaving 4 bases between them. CDR1 is SGHAT and CDR2 is FQNNGV in the germline V gene. The CDR3 covers 11 residues. Here the CDR3 reads CASSRTYEQYF. The CDR3 DNA reads TGTGCCAGCAGCCGCACCTACGAGCAGTACTTC. Full variable domain (outside the CDR3, taken from reference TRBV11-2 and TRBJ2-7): EAGVAQSPRYKIIEKRQSVAFWCNPISGHATLYWYQQILGQGPKLLIQFQNNGVVDDSQLPKDRFSAERLKGVDSTLKIQPAKLEDSAVYLCASSRTYEQYFGPGTRLTVT.

This clonotype was counted between two and nine times. This chain links TRBV20-1 with TRBJ1-2; 9 bases line up with TRBD1. Germline lookup yields CDR1 DFQATT and CDR2 SNEGSKA (reference sequence). The CDR3 length is 16 residues. V shed 0 bases, J shed 7 bases, and the junction held 12 bases outside the gene matches. The CDR3 DNA reads as TGCAGTGCTAGAGAACCGGACAGGGGACTAGGGAGTGGCTACACCTTC. Its protein is CSAREPDRGLGSGYTF.

The chain has TRBV7-6 and TRBJ2-5; 7 bases fit TRBD1. After removal of 7 bases from V and 4 bases from J, the junction contained 9 bases not matched to a gene. The CDR3 sequence is 14 residues long. The germline CDR1 and CDR2 sequences are SGHVS and FNYEAQ. CDR3 amino acids: CASTFLGGLETQYF. In DNA, the CDR3 is TGTGCCAGCACCTTCCTAGGGGGCTTAGAGACCCAGTACTTC.

The genes are TRBV2 and TRBJ1-6, with D unclear. The CDR3 extends over 15 amino acids. Germline CDR1 reads SNHLY; CDR2 reads FYNNEI. With 3 bases removed from V and 6 bases from J, the gap between germline ends came to 12 bases. The CDR3 loop reads CASSEVPVPNSPLHF. CDR3 sequence (DNA): TGTGCCAGCAGTGAGGTTCCAGTCCCTAATTCACCCCTCCACTTT.

With regard to this clonotype: Germline is not matched at one junction end, which may reflect a read error. The V and J genes are TRBV5-4 and TRBJ2-3; 14 bases fit TRBD2. The CDR3 sequence is 16 residues long. In germline, CDR1 is SGHNT, CDR2 YYREEE (reference sequence). The CDR3 region is CASSWGLAGDTDTQYF. The CDR3 coding sequence is TGTGCCAGTAGCTGGGGACTAGCGGGGGACACAGATACGCAGTATTTT. The entire variable domain, with the rest obtained from reference TRBV5-4 and TRBJ2-3, is as follows: ETGVTQSPTHLIKTRGQQVTLRCSSQSGHNTVSWYQQALGQGPQFIFQYYREEENGRGNFPPRFSGLQFPNYSSELNVNALELDDSALYLCASSWGLAGDTDTQYFGPGTRLTVL.